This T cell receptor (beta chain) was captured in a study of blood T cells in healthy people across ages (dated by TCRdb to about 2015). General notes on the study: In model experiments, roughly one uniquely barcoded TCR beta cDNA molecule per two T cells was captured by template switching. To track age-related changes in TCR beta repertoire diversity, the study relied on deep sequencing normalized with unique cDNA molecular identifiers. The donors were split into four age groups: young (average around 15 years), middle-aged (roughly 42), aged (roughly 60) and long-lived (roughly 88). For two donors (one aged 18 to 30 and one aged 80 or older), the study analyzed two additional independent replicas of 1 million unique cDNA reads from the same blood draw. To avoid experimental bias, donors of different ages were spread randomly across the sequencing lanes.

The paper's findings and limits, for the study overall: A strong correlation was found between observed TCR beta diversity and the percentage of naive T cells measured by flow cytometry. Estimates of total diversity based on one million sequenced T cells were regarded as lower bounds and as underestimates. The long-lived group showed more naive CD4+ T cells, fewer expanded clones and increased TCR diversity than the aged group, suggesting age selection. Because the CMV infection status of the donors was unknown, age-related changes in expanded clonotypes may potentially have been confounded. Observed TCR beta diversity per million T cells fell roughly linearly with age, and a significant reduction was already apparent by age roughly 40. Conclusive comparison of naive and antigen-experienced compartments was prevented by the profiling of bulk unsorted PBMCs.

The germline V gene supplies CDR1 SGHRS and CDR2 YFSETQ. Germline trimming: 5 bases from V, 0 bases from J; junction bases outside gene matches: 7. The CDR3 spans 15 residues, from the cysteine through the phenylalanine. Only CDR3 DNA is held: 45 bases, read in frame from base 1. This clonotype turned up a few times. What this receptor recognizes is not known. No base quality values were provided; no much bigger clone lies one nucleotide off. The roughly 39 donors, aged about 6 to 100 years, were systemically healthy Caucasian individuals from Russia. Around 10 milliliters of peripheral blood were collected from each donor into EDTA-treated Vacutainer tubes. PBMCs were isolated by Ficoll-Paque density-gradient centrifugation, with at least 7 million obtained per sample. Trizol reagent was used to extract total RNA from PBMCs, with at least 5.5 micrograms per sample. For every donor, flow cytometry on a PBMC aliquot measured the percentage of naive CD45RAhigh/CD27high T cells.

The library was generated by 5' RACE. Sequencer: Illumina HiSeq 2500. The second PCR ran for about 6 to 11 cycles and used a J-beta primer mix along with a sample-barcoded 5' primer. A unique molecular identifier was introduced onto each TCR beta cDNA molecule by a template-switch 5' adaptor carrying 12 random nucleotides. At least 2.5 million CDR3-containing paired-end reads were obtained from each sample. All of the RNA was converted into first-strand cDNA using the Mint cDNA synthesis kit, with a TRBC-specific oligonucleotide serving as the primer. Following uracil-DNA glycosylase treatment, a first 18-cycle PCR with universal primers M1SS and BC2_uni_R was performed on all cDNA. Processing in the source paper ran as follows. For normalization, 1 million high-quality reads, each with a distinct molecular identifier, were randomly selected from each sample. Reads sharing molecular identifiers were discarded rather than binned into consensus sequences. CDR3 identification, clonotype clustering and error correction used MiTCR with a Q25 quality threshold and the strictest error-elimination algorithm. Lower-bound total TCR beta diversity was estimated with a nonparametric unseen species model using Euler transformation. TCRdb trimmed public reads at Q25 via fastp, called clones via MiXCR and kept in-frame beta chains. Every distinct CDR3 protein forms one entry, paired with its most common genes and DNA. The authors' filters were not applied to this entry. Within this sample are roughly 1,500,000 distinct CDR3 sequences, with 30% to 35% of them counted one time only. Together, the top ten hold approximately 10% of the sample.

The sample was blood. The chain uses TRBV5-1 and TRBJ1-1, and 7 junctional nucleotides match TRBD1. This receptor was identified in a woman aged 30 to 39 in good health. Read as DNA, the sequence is TGCGCCAGCAGTACTCAGGGGGACTTGAACACTGAAGCTTTCTTT. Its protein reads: CASSTQGDLNTEAFF.